This T cell receptor (beta chain) was identified during a study of technical replicates of blood from a few donors. Trimming cost V 1 base and J 7 bases; bases outside gene matches: 3. The germline V gene encodes CDR1 LGHNA and CDR2 YNFKEQ. This CDR3 has 15 residues. This clone was detected once. The method was immunoSEQ multiplex PCR; TCRdb's version includes in-frame clones alone and lacks a portion of them. The sample gives fewer than 95,000 clones, about 91% of which show up once; 0.25% is in the top ten. The sample consisted of T cells isolated from PBMCs. This chain uses TRBV4-2 with TRBJ1-5; 11 nucleotides match TRBD1. The TCR originated in a human donor in good health. The CDR3 DNA follows: TGTGCCAGCAGCCAAGGGGACAGGGGGGACCAGCCCCAGCATTTT. Its translation: CASSQGDRGDQPQHF.